What follows are 28 T cell receptor beta chains derived from one specimen sequenced in a study of CD8 T cells in Susac syndrome. An amount of RNA that ranged from roughly 0.45 to 1 ug was reverse transcribed with random hexamers. One entry per CDR3 protein, called by TCRdb with MiXCR from the immunoSEQ multiplex PCR reads. Of about 150,000 distinct CDR3 sequences in the sample, roughly 95% were seen once. Sequencing was carried out using CD4+ T cells from PBMCs. These receptors were collected from a human donor with Susac syndrome.

This chain connects TRBV7-9 to TRBJ2-7; no reliable D call. V lost 6 bases, J lost 2 bases, and 11 bases lay in between. The germline V gene has CDR1 SEHNR and CDR2 FQNEAQ (reference sequence). The CDR3 loop spans 13 amino acids. CDR3 loop: CASSSDGPYEQYF. In nucleotides, the CDR3 is TGTGCCAGCAGTTCGGACGGACCCTACGAGCAGTACTTC.

The J gene is TRBJ1-2, the V gene TRBV20-1, with TRBD1 matching 11 bases. J was trimmed by 8 bases and V by 3 bases; bases with no gene match: 8. Germline V lookup: CDR1 DFQATT, CDR2 SNEGSKA (reference sequence). The CDR3 is made up of 14 amino acids. The CDR3 nucleotides are TGCAGTGCTAGCACCGGGACAGGGGGTCAAGGCTACACCTTC. Protein product: CSASTGTGGQGYTF.

The V gene is TRBV5-1, the J gene TRBJ1-2; no definite D call. CDR3 length: 14 residues. V was shortened by 5 bases and J by 2 bases, with 13 bases between the two germline ends. Per the germline V gene, CDR1 is SGHRS and CDR2 is YFSETQ. In nucleotides, the CDR3 is TGCGCCAGCAGTCTCACGGACGGGAACTATGGCTACACCTTC. Its protein product is CASSLTDGNYGYTF. The full variable domain, with the rest looked up from reference TRBV5-1 and TRBJ1-2, is KAGVTQTPRYLIKTRGQQVTLSCSPISGHRSVSWYQQTPGQGLQFLFEYFSETQRNKGNFPGRFSGRQFSNSRSEMNVSTLELGDSALYLCASSLTDGNYGYTFGSGTRLTVV.

This chain links TRBV5-6 with TRBJ2-3; D call uncertain. The germline CDR1 and CDR2 sequences are SGHDT and YYEEEE. V was clipped by 0 bases and J by 6 bases, with 17 bases between them. The CDR3 is made up of 16 amino acids. The CDR3 here is CASSLVSRLSPDTQYF. CDR3 nucleotides: TGTGCCAGCAGCTTGGTGTCCAGGTTATCGCCCGATACGCAGTATTTT.

This sequence joins TRBV18 and TRBJ2-6; no clear D gene. CDR1 KGHSH and CDR2 LQKENI come from the germline V gene. The CDR3 totals 17 residues. With 1 base removed from V and 0 bases from J, the gap between germline ends came to 10 bases. CDR3 DNA: TGTGCCAGCTCACCACTCTCAACCGGCTCTGGGGCCAACGTCCTGACTTTC. It encodes CASSPLSTGSGANVLTF. Using reference TRBV18 and TRBJ2-6 for the parts outside the CDR3, the full variable domain is NAGVMQNPRHLVRRRGQEARLRCSPMKGHSHVYWYRQLPEEGLKFMVYLQKENIIDESGMPKERFSAEFPKEGPSILRIQQVVRGDSAAYFCASSPLSTGSGANVLTFGAGSRLTVL.

The chain joins TRBV27 to TRBJ2-2, with no clear D. Per the germline V gene, CDR1 is MNHEY and CDR2 is SMNVEV (reference sequence). Trimming removed 7 bases from V and 4 bases from J, with 13 bases in between. There are 14 residues in the CDR3. The CDR3 region has the DNA TGTGCCAGCACCCGGGCCAGCTTCACCGGGGAGCTGTTTTTT. Its translation is CASTRASFTGELFF.

The rearrangement links TRBV19 to TRBJ2-5, with D perhaps given as TRBD1 or TRBD2 (5 bases each). Germline CDR1 and CDR2: LNHDA and SQIVND (reference sequence). V was clipped by 3 bases and J by 2 bases, with 10 bases between them. CDR3 length equals 14 residues. The CDR3 here is CASSMNRRQETQYF. CDR3 nucleotides: TGTGCCAGTAGTATGAACAGGAGGCAAGAGACCCAGTACTTC.

V is TRBV5-4 and J is TRBJ1-1; 8 bases match TRBD1. Trimming removed 0 bases from V and 1 base from J; junction bases left unmatched: 2. CDR3 length: 15 amino acids. The V gene's germline CDR1 is SGHNT and CDR2 YYREEE (reference sequence). The CDR3 protein is CASSLGQGANTEAFF. The CDR3 DNA sequence: TGTGCCAGCAGCTTGGGTCAGGGGGCGAACACTGAAGCTTTCTTT.

V gene TRBV18 combines with J gene TRBJ1-2; no reliable D call. The CDR3 length is 12 residues. Germline V gene sequence: CDR1 KGHSH, CDR2 LQKENI. V was pared by 2 bases and J by 6 bases, with 7 bases between. CDR3: CASSPEKNGYTF. CDR3 nucleotide sequence: TGTGCCAGCTCACCAGAGAAGAATGGCTACACCTTC.

This chain joins TRBV20-1 and TRBJ2-1, with D possibly matching TRBD1 (5 bases). The CDR3 has 14 amino acids. Per germline, CDR1 DFQATT and CDR2 SNEGSKA (reference sequence). Between the trimmed V and J ends, which lost 6 bases and 8 bases, there was a span of 20 bases. The chain's CDR3 is CSALRIQGSDEQFF. The CDR3 DNA is TGCAGTGCCCTCCGGATCCAGGGTTCGGATGAGCAGTTCTTC.

This clonotype was detected only once. The chain couples TRBV4-3 to TRBJ2-7; D unclear. The CDR3 is made up of 13 amino acids. Germline V gene data show CDR1 as LGHNA and CDR2 as YSLEER. V was clipped by 4 bases and J by 5 bases, with 12 bases between them. The DNA of the CDR3 is TGCGCCAGCAGCCTGGCCGGTCGCAACGAGCAGTACTTC. Translation gives CASSLAGRNEQYF.

This chain connects TRBV24-1 to TRBJ2-3, with a tentative D call TRBD2 (7 bases). This CDR3 is built from 14 residues. V shed 10 bases and J shed 4 bases, with 17 bases lying between them. Germline CDR1 KGHDR, CDR2 SFDVKD. The CDR3 spells CATKAQGGADTQYF. DNA of the CDR3: TGTGCCACAAAAGCACAGGGAGGGGCAGATACGCAGTATTTT.

This chain connects TRBV3-1 to TRBJ2-1; 10 bases line up with TRBD2. The CDR3 is 14 amino acids. The V segment lost 7 bases and the J segment 6 bases; nucleotides outside the gene matches: 6. Germline-derived CDR1 and CDR2 are LGHDT and YNNKEL (reference sequence). The DNA of the CDR3 is TGTGCCAGCAAGAGGACTAGCGGCCTCAATGAGCAGTTCTTC. Its translation is CASKRTSGLNEQFF.

The chain has TRBV4-3 and TRBJ2-5; 7 positions match TRBD2. Trimming cost V 4 bases and J 2 bases; bases outside gene matches: 7. CDR1 is LGHNA and CDR2 is YSLEER in the germline V gene. The CDR3 is made up of 15 amino acids. The CDR3 region is CASSRLASGQETQYF. Here the CDR3 DNA reads TGCGCCAGCAGCCGCCTAGCTAGCGGACAAGAGACCCAGTACTTC.

V is TRBV30 and J is TRBJ1-2; D is unclear. V gave up 4 bases and J gave up 5 bases, with 8 bases separating them. This CDR3 contains 11 residues. Germline-derived CDR1 and CDR2 are GTSNPN and SVGIG (reference sequence). The CDR3 is CAWNLQYGYTF. Written as DNA, the CDR3 is TGTGCCTGGAACCTTCAGTATGGCTACACCTTC. The variable domain in full, with the rest retrieved from reference TRBV30 and TRBJ1-2, is SQTIHQWPATLVQPVGSPLSLECTVEGTSNPNLYWYRQAAGRGLQLLFYSVGIGQISSEVPQNLSASRPQDRQFILSSKKLLLSDSGFYLCAWNLQYGYTFGSGTRLTVV.

The gene calls are TRBV2 and TRBJ2-1; TRBD2 matches at 9 bases. Germline trimming cut 8 bases from V and 9 bases from J; bases unmatched to any gene: 11. The CDR3 runs 14 residues. CDR1 and CDR2 (germline): SNHLY, FYNNEI. CDR3 nucleotide sequence: TGTGCCAGCTCGAAGACTAGCGGCTCGGGTGAGCAGTTCTTC. Translated, it gives CASSKTSGSGEQFF.

J is TRBJ1-1 and V is TRBV15; D not certain. This CDR3 is built from 14 residues. CDR1 is LNHNV, CDR2 YYDKDF, per germline (reference sequence). V shed 0 bases and J shed 4 bases, with 9 bases lying between them. As DNA, the CDR3 is TGTGCCACCAGCAGAGACATGACCCTCACTGAAGCTTTCTTT. Translated: CATSRDMTLTEAFF.

V is TRBV5-6 and J is TRBJ2-1, with D possibly being TRBD2 (5 bases). This CDR3 has 13 residues. V shed 4 bases and J shed 6 bases, with 11 bases lying between them. Germline-derived CDR1 and CDR2 are SGHDT and YYEEEE. CDR3 protein: CASSPGIPNEQFF. DNA of the CDR3: TGTGCCAGCAGCCCCGGGATTCCCAATGAGCAGTTCTTC. Variable domain in full (rest from reference TRBV5-6 and TRBJ2-1): DAGVTQSPTHLIKTRGQQVTLRCSPKSGHDTVSWYQQALGQGPQFIFQYYEEEERQRGNFPDRFSGHQFPNYSSELNVNALLLGDSALYLCASSPGIPNEQFFGPGTRLTVL.

The gene calls are TRBV11-2 and TRBJ2-5; a possible D gene is TRBD2 (5 bases). The CDR3 length is 14 residues. Germline CDR1 SGHAT, CDR2 FQNNGV. Trimming removed 4 bases from V and 4 bases from J, with 13 bases in between. CDR3 region: CASSSGRLAETQYF. Written as DNA, the CDR3 is TGTGCCAGCAGCTCGGGCCGGCTAGCAGAGACCCAGTACTTC. Based on the CDR3 plus reference TRBV11-2 and TRBJ2-5, the full variable domain is EAGVAQSPRYKIIEKRQSVAFWCNPISGHATLYWYQQILGQGPKLLIQFQNNGVVDDSQLPKDRFSAERLKGVDSTLKIQPAKLEDSAVYLCASSSGRLAETQYFGPGTRLLVL.

The V gene is TRBV13, the J gene TRBJ2-7; D remains ambiguous. Trimming cost V 5 bases and J 5 bases, with 13 bases left between them. This CDR3 is 13 amino acids long. From germline, CDR1 is PRHDT and CDR2 FYEKMQ (reference sequence). DNA of the CDR3: TGTGCCAGCAGCCCGGGTGGAGTCCACGAGCAGTACGTC. Protein: CASSPGGVHEQYV.

The J gene is TRBJ2-1, the V gene TRBV29-1; D is uncertain. Germline lookup yields CDR1 SQVTM and CDR2 ANQGSEA. The CDR3 has 12 residues. V was trimmed by 5 bases and J by 9 bases, leaving 14 bases between them. The CDR3 bases are TGCAGCGTTTCGGGTGGCGGCGCTGAGCAGTTCTTC. It codes for CSVSGGGAEQFF.

This clonotype has only one observation. The CDR3 DNA sequence: TGCAGCGTTGGGGGTGTGGCGGTAACGAACACCGGGGAGCTGTTTTTT. Protein: CSVGGVAVTNTGELFF. The chain is built from TRBV29-1 and TRBJ2-2, with D unclear. CDR3 length equals 16 residues. V dropped 4 bases and J dropped 0 bases, with 15 bases sitting between them. CDR1 SQVTM and CDR2 ANQGSEA come from the germline V gene.

The rearrangement uses TRBV29-1 and TRBJ2-1, with a tentative D call TRBD1 (6 bases). The CDR3 is 13 amino acids. CDR1 and CDR2 from the germline V gene are SQVTM and ANQGSEA. DNA for the CDR3: TGCAGTACTTCAGGGGCTGGGGTCTATGAGCAGTTCTTC. Its protein is CSTSGAGVYEQFF.

The chain employs TRBV7-9 and TRBJ1-1; maybe TRBD1 (5 bases). V gave up 6 bases and J gave up 6 bases, with 14 bases separating them. The V gene's germline CDR1 is SEHNR and CDR2 FQNEAQ (reference sequence). The CDR3 consists of 13 residues. The DNA for the CDR3 is TGTGCCAGCAGTCGAGGGATGGGGGCTGAAGCTTTCTTT. Protein sequence: CASSRGMGAEAFF.

The V call is TRBV27, the J call TRBJ1-1; weak D call: TRBD1 (5 bases). Trimming removed 2 bases at V and 6 bases at J, with 16 bases between. CDR3 size: 15 residues. CDR1 is MNHEY, CDR2 SMNVEV, per germline (reference sequence). This CDR3 reads CASSLEGRRRAEAFF. CDR3 sequence (DNA): TGTGCCAGCAGTTTAGAGGGACGCCGAAGGGCTGAAGCTTTCTTT.

The chain links TRBV28 to TRBJ1-5; TRBD1 aligns across 9 bases. The CDR3 contains 17 residues. After removal of 5 bases from V and 0 bases from J, the junction contained 8 bases not matched to a gene. CDR1 is MDHEN, CDR2 SYDVKM, per germline. In nucleotides, the CDR3 is TGTGCCAGCAGTCCCGGGGACAGGGAGAATAGCAATCAGCCCCAGCATTTT. Translating it yields CASSPGDRENSNQPQHF.

This sequence joins TRBV29-1 and TRBJ2-7; 14 bases fit TRBD2. Trimming took 6 bases from V and 4 from J; bases not matched to a gene: 8. CDR1 SQVTM and CDR2 ANQGSEA come from the germline V gene. The CDR3 runs to 15 residues. As DNA, the CDR3 is TGCAGCGTCGAGGGACTAGCGGGAGCGCAGTACGAGCAGTACTTC. Its translation: CSVEGLAGAQYEQYF.

The rearrangement links TRBV6-5 to TRBJ2-6, with D maybe TRBD2 (5 bases). CDR1 and CDR2 (germline): MNHEY, SVGAGI. The V gene lost 11 bases and the J gene lost 0 bases, with 8 bases spanning the gap. The CDR3 is 13 residues long. The CDR3 DNA is TGTGCCTGCGGGCGCTCTGGGGCCAACGTCCTGACTTTC. Its translation is CACGRSGANVLTF.